The 14 T cell receptor beta chains given below trace back to one sample, sequenced in a study of cytomegalovirus exposure and HLA in healthy donors. 13 Jbeta primers and 60 Vbeta primers were used for the PCR. This table comes from immunoSEQ multiplex PCR, and its TCRdb copy is limited to in-frame clones, with some not included. Among 75,000 to 90,000 clones, 60% to 85% were seen once, and the ten largest hold less than 7%. Input material: PBMCs. The receptors stem from a male donor in good health and CMV-seropositive.

The rearrangement uses TRBV27 and TRBJ2-7; 10 bases are shared with TRBD2. Trimming took 8 bases from V and 0 from J; bases not matched to a gene: 19. The CDR3 is 19 amino acids. The germline V gene has CDR1 MNHEY and CDR2 SMNVEV (reference sequence). As DNA, the CDR3 is TGTGCCAGCCCCCCCTCCCCCTGCGGACTAGCGGAGCGCTCCTACGAGCAGTACTTC. Its protein is CASPPSPCGLAERSYEQYF.

The rearrangement joins TRBV19 to TRBJ1-6; unclear D gene. Between the trimmed V and J ends, which lost 7 bases and 4 bases, there was a span of 8 bases. Germline V lookup: CDR1 LNHDA, CDR2 SQIVND (reference sequence). This CDR3 spans 13 amino acids. CDR3 DNA: TGTGCCAGTACGGGAGGATATAATTCACCCCTCCACTTT. Amino acid sequence: CASTGGYNSPLHF.

The CDR3 nucleotides are TGTGCCAGCAGCTTACGCGGGGGGCTGGATACGCAGTATTTT. Encoded protein: CASSLRGGLDTQYF. The chain uses TRBV7-2 and TRBJ2-3; 8 nucleotides line up with TRBD2. The CDR3 has 14 amino acids. Germline V gives CDR1 SGHTA, CDR2 FQGNSA. Trimming took 2 bases from V and 6 from J; bases not matched to a gene: 4. Variable domain in full (rest from reference TRBV7-2 and TRBJ2-3): GAGVSQSPSNKVTEKGKDVELRCDPISGHTALYWYRQSLGQGLEFLIYFQGNSAPDKSGLPSDRFSAERTGGSVSTLTIQRTQQEDSAVYLCASSLRGGLDTQYFGPGTRLTVL.

V and J are TRBV5-1 and TRBJ2-5; 8 bases agree with TRBD1. In germline, CDR1 is SGHRS, CDR2 YFSETQ. CDR3 length: 15 residues. The J segment lost 5 bases and the V segment lost 4 bases, leaving 10 bases of the junction unmatched. CDR3 in DNA: TGCGCCAGCAGCCAACCGACAGGGGCTATCGAGACCCAGTACTTC. Its protein is CASSQPTGAIETQYF.

This clone was picked up one time. The chain recombines TRBV27 with TRBJ2-7; TRBD2 agrees at 7 bases. With 2 bases clipped from V and 3 bases from J, the junction kept 10 bases outside the gene matches. CDR1 is MNHEY, CDR2 SMNVEV, per germline (reference sequence). The CDR3 spans 16 residues. In DNA form, the CDR3 reads TGTGCCAGCAGTTTACGGACTAGGGGAGTTGTCTACGAGCAGTACTTC. This gives the protein CASSLRTRGVVYEQYF.

The J gene is TRBJ1-2, the V gene TRBV11-2, with TRBD1 matching over 10 bases. J gave up 6 bases and V 1 base, and 2 bases lay outside the gene matches. This CDR3 is built from 14 residues. Germline CDR1 SGHAT, CDR2 FQNNGV. The CDR3 region has the DNA TGTGCCAGCAGCTTAGCGGGACAGGGGAATGGCTACACCTTC. Translation: CASSLAGQGNGYTF. Full variable domain (rest looked up from reference TRBV11-2 and TRBJ1-2): EAGVAQSPRYKIIEKRQSVAFWCNPISGHATLYWYQQILGQGPKLLIQFQNNGVVDDSQLPKDRFSAERLKGVDSTLKIQPAKLEDSAVYLCASSLAGQGNGYTFGSGTRLTVV.

This clone was seen only a few times. J is TRBJ1-1 and V is TRBV5-1; possibly TRBD1 for D (5 bases). Germline CDR1 and CDR2: SGHRS and YFSETQ. Trimming took off 0 bases at V and 1 base at J, with 7 bases between the two ends. The length of the CDR3 is 14 residues. In DNA form, the CDR3 reads TGCGCCAGCAGCTTGGTCGACAGGAACACTGAAGCTTTCTTT. Translation: CASSLVDRNTEAFF.

Worth noting for this clone: One junction end does not reproduce the germline sequence, and a read error may be involved. This chain connects TRBV6-4 to TRBJ2-7, with D tentatively TRBD2 (6 bases). This CDR3 comprises 14 residues. Germline lookup yields CDR1 MRHNA and CDR2 SNTAGT. As DNA, the CDR3 is TGTGCCAGCAGTGAGGACTATTCCTCCCACGAGCAGTACTTC. Its translation is CASSEDYSSHEQYF.

The chain has TRBV19 and TRBJ2-5; 9 nucleotides line up with TRBD2. From germline, CDR1 is LNHDA and CDR2 SQIVND (reference sequence). The CDR3 runs to 14 residues. Trimming at V came to 5 bases and at J to 4 bases, leaving 5 bases not matched to a gene. The CDR3 bases are TGTGCCAGTAGTTTCGGGACTAGCCGAGAGACCCAGTACTTC. Translated: CASSFGTSRETQYF.

This clone turned up a few times. The rearrangement uses TRBV7-9 and TRBJ1-3; 9 positions agree with TRBD1. Germline CDR1 is SEHNR and CDR2 is FQNEAQ (reference sequence). CDR3 size: 17 residues. V shed 5 bases, J shed 0 bases, and the junction held 8 bases outside the gene matches. The CDR3 DNA is TGTGCCAGCAGCAAGGGACAGGGCATCCTCTCTGGAAACACCATATATTTT. Its translation: CASSKGQGILSGNTIYF.

The chain recombines TRBV28 with TRBJ1-2; a weak D match, TRBD1 (6 bases). CDR1 is MDHEN and CDR2 is SYDVKM in the germline V gene. V was trimmed by 1 base and J by 8 bases, leaving 14 bases between them. The CDR3 loop spans 14 amino acids. In DNA, the CDR3 is TGTGCCAGCAGTTTATTAGCGGGGGCCGAGGGCTACACCTTC. Its translation: CASSLLAGAEGYTF.

This clone was seen a single time. This chain uses TRBV6-5 with TRBJ2-5, with 8 bases identical to TRBD2. The DNA end is more similar to TRBJ2-7, so the J call may be wrong. Germline lookup yields CDR1 MNHEY and CDR2 SVGAGI. This CDR3 has 14 amino acids. The CDR3 sequence: CASSYRGGPYEQYF. The CDR3 coding sequence is TGTGCCAGCAGTTACCGCGGGGGGCCCTACGAGCAGTACTTC.

CDR3 in amino acids: CASSLDLAVKNIQYF. The CDR3 DNA reads as TGTGCCAGCAGCTTAGATCTAGCGGTCAAAAACATTCAGTACTTC. The chain links TRBV11-2 to TRBJ2-4; 7 nucleotides agree with TRBD2. CDR1 is SGHAT and CDR2 is FQNNGV in the germline V gene. CDR3 length equals 15 residues. Trimming at V came to 0 bases and at J to 3 bases, leaving 2 bases not matched to a gene.

V and J are TRBV2 and TRBJ2-5; perhaps TRBD2 as D (7 bases). V lost 4 bases and J 2 bases, leaving 17 bases between the germline ends. Germline assignment: CDR1 SNHLY and CDR2 FYNNEI. The CDR3 runs 16 residues. As DNA, the CDR3 is TGTGCCAGCAGTGCGGGGAGTGGGGGGGCACAAGAGACCCAGTACTTC. It translates to CASSAGSGGAQETQYF.